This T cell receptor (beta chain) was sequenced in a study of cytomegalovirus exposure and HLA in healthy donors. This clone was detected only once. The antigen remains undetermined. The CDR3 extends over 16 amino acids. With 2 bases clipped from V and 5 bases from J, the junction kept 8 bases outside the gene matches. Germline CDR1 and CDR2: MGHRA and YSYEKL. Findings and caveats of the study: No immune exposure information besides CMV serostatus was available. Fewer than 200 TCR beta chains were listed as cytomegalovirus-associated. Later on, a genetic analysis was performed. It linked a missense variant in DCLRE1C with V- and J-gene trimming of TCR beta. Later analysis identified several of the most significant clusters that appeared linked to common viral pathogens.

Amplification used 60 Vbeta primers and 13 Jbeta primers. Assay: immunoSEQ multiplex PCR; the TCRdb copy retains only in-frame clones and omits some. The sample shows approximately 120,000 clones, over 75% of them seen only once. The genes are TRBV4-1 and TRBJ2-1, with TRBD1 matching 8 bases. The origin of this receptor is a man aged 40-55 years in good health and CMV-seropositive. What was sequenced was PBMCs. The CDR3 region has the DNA TGCGCCAGCAGCCAACCCCCGGGACAGGCCGACAATGAGCAGTTCTTC. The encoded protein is CASSQPPGQADNEQFF.